The 2 T cell receptor beta chains below were found in one sample sequenced in a study of cytomegalovirus exposure and HLA in healthy donors. PCR was performed using 60 Vbeta and 13 Jbeta primers. The repertoire was sequenced with immunoSEQ multiplex PCR; TCRdb's copy has only in-frame clones and lacks some. This repertoire shows 150,000 or so clones, over 70% found once; its top ten account for under 1.5%. The material sequenced was PBMCs. The source is a woman aged 25-40 years in good health and CMV-seronegative.

The V gene is TRBV11-3, the J gene TRBJ1-1; tentative D call: TRBD1 (6 bases). The V and J ends lost 1 base and 4 bases respectively, with 16 bases between them. Per the germline V gene, CDR1 is SGHNT and CDR2 is YENEEA. The CDR3 is 16 residues long. CDR3 in DNA: TGTGCCAGCAGCTTAGGGCAGGGGAGTGGAGTCACTGAAGCTTTCTTT. This codes for CASSLGQGSGVTEAFF.

The chain has TRBV6-5 and TRBJ1-6; TRBD1 is a possible D gene (5 bases). This CDR3 has 16 amino acids. V was pared by 2 bases and J by 3 bases, with 11 bases between. Germline-derived CDR1 and CDR2 are MNHEY and SVGAGI. CDR3 DNA: TGTGCCAGCAGTTACCCTATAGGGGACTATAATTCACCCCTCCACTTT. It yields the protein CASSYPIGDYNSPLHF.